A selection of T cell receptor beta chains follows, all from one sample in a study of T-cell reconstitution after alpha-beta-depleted transplantation in children. TCRdb reanalysed the PCR reads using MiXCR and keeps one entry per CDR3 protein. The sample includes almost 500,000 distinct CDR3 sequences, about 10% of them seen just once. The sample in question was PBMCs, obtained before TCRalphabeta/CD19-depleted stem cell transplant. The receptors here all came from a child aged 2 to 10 with inherited bone marrow failure, due to receive a stem cell transplant. Both conserved end residues are part of each CDR3. D genes are given only for firm matches. Clone size appears in some rows only: once, few, many, or a class for an expanded clone.

D: -
V: TRBV15
size: -
J: TRBJ1-3
CDR3: CATSRPGTAGNTIYF
DNA: TGTGCCACCAGTCGCCCCGGGACGGCTGGAAACACCATATATTTT

D: -
V: TRBV5-6
size: many
J: TRBJ1-2
CDR3: CASRKWGSLYGYTF
DNA: TGTGCCAGCCGGAAGTGGGGGTCCCTATATGGCTACACCTTC

D: -
V: TRBV6-2/TRBV6-3
size: many
J: TRBJ2-6
CDR3: CAILEAGANVLTF
DNA: TGTGCCATCCTAGAGGCTGGGGCCAACGTCCTGACTTTC

D: TRBD1
V: TRBV9
size: few
J: TRBJ2-5
CDR3: CASSVTPTGAGETQYF
DNA: TGTGCCAGCAGCGTAACCCCGACAGGGGCGGGAGAGACCCAGTACTTC

D: TRBD1
V: TRBV28
size: many
J: TRBJ1-5
CDR3: CASSSLRDRLEGNQPQHF
DNA: TGTGCCAGCAGTTCCCTAAGGGACAGGCTCGAGGGGAATCAGCCCCAGCATTTT

D: TRBD2
V: TRBV30
size: many
J: TRBJ2-7
CDR3: CAWSVISGRGYEQYF
DNA: TGTGCCTGGAGTGTAATAAGCGGGAGGGGTTACGAGCAGTACTTC

D: -
V: TRBV20-1
size: many
J: TRBJ2-5
CDR3: CSARPRLVLGETQYF
DNA: TGCAGTGCTCGACCCCGACTAGTCCTGGGAGAGACCCAGTACTTC

D: -
V: TRBV28
size: -
J: TRBJ2-3
CDR3: CATRLDGSTDTQYF
DNA: TGTGCCACCCGGCTCGACGGGAGCACAGATACGCAGTATTTT

D: -
V: TRBV5-8
size: many
J: TRBJ1-5
CDR3: CASSSLGRGATYQPQHF
DNA: TGTGCCAGCAGCTCCCTCGGTCGGGGGGCGACTTATCAGCCCCAGCATTTT

D: -
V: TRBV29-1
size: many
J: TRBJ2-1
CDR3: CSVLTVTSPSYNEQFF
DNA: TGCAGCGTCCTCACCGTAACTAGCCCCTCCTACAATGAGCAGTTCTTC

D: TRBD2
V: TRBV6-2/TRBV6-3
size: many
J: TRBJ2-7
CDR3: CASSSPSGRTYEQYF
DNA: TGTGCCAGCAGCTCCCCTAGCGGGCGCACCTACGAGCAGTACTTC

D: TRBD1
V: TRBV4-1
size: many
J: TRBJ2-7
CDR3: CASSLAGDRAYEQYF
DNA: TGCGCCAGCAGTCTAGCCGGGGACAGAGCCTACGAGCAGTACTTC

D: TRBD2
V: TRBV12-3/TRBV12-4
size: many
J: TRBJ2-1
CDR3: CASRKLAGYNEQFF
DNA: TGTGCCAGCAGGAAACTAGCGGGGTACAATGAGCAGTTCTTC

D: TRBD1
V: TRBV12-3/TRBV12-4
size: few
J: TRBJ2-1
CDR3: CASRGTGAEQFF
DNA: TGTGCCAGCAGAGGGACAGGGGCAGAGCAGTTCTTC

D: -
V: TRBV7-9
size: -
J: TRBJ2-3
CDR3: CASMWGYTQYF
DNA: TGTGCCAGCATGTGGGGATATACGCAGTATTTT

D: TRBD2
V: TRBV25-1
size: -
J: TRBJ2-1
CDR3: CASSSRRREYNEQFF
DNA: TGTGCCAGCAGTTCTCGGAGGCGGGAGTACAATGAGCAGTTCTTC

D: TRBD2
V: TRBV10-3
size: few
J: TRBJ2-7
CDR3: CAIGRGEGLAGYEQYF
DNA: TGTGCCATCGGCCGCGGAGAGGGACTAGCGGGATACGAGCAGTACTTC

D: TRBD1
V: TRBV28
size: many
J: TRBJ2-3
CDR3: CASSPYRGISREDTQYF
DNA: TGTGCCAGCAGTCCTTACAGGGGGATCAGTCGTGAAGATACGCAGTATTTT

D: TRBD2
V: TRBV7-8
size: few
J: TRBJ2-1
CDR3: CASSHSGLAGVPQFF
DNA: TGTGCCAGCAGCCACTCGGGACTAGCGGGAGTACCTCAGTTCTTC

D: -
V: TRBV10-3
size: few
J: TRBJ2-3
CDR3: CAISEWAPTDTQYF
DNA: TGTGCCATCAGTGAGTGGGCCCCCACAGATACGCAGTATTTT

D: -
V: TRBV7-9
size: few
J: TRBJ2-1
CDR3: CASSFSVAVYNEQFF
DNA: TGTGCCAGCAGCTTTTCGGTAGCTGTCTACAATGAGCAGTTCTTC

D: -
V: TRBV20-1
size: many
J: TRBJ2-3
CDR3: CSATWDAQYF
DNA: TGCAGTGCTACTTGGGACGCGCAGTATTTT

D: -
V: TRBV5-1
size: -
J: TRBJ2-7
CDR3: CASSLGLLAGEQYF
DNA: TGCGCCAGCAGCTTGGGCCTTCTCGCCGGCGAGCAGTACTTC

D: -
V: TRBV12-3/TRBV12-4
size: many
J: TRBJ2-7
CDR3: CASSPPIATTAYEQYF
DNA: TGTGCCAGCAGTCCCCCGATCGCGACAACTGCCTACGAGCAGTACTTC

D: TRBD1
V: TRBV6-1
size: -
J: TRBJ1-1
CDR3: CASRVIRGTGGNTEAFF
DNA: TGTGCCAGCAGGGTTATACGTGGGACAGGGGGGAACACTGAAGCTTTCTTT

D: TRBD1
V: TRBV4-3
size: many
J: TRBJ2-1
CDR3: CASSQRWDSSSYNEQFF
DNA: TGCGCCAGCAGCCAACGGTGGGACAGTAGCTCCTACAATGAGCAGTTCTTC

D: -
V: TRBV4-1
size: few
J: TRBJ1-1
CDR3: CASSQSPVNTEAFF
DNA: TGCGCCAGCAGCCAGTCCCCAGTTAACACTGAAGCTTTCTTT

D: TRBD2
V: TRBV19
size: once
J: TRBJ2-1
CDR3: CASSMEVAGGYEQFF
DNA: TGTGCCAGTAGTATGGAGGTAGCGGGAGGCTATGAGCAGTTCTTC

D: -
V: TRBV20-1
size: few
J: TRBJ1-1
CDR3: CSARGFSEGAEAFF
DNA: TGCAGTGCTAGAGGCTTCTCGGAAGGAGCTGAAGCTTTCTTT

D: -
V: TRBV27
size: many
J: TRBJ2-4
CDR3: CASSLLGGVAKNIQYF
DNA: TGTGCCAGCAGTTTATTAGGGGGAGTAGCCAAAAACATTCAGTACTTC

D: TRBD2
V: TRBV5-6
size: -
J: TRBJ2-2
CDR3: CATSLMPGGTGELFF
DNA: TGTGCCACTTCACTAATGCCCGGGGGGACCGGGGAGCTGTTTTTT

D: -
V: TRBV11-2
size: few
J: TRBJ1-2
CDR3: CASSLETLGGGPGGGYTF
DNA: TGTGCCAGCAGCTTAGAAACTCTCGGCGGCGGGCCGGGGGGAGGCTACACCTTC

D: TRBD2
V: TRBV5-1
size: many
J: TRBJ2-7
CDR3: CASSPGLAAVDEQYF
DNA: TGCGCCAGCAGCCCTGGACTAGCAGCTGTCGACGAGCAGTACTTC

D: TRBD2
V: TRBV11-2
size: many
J: TRBJ2-1
CDR3: CASSTGTSGRPYNEQFF
DNA: TGTGCCAGCAGCACCGGGACTAGCGGCAGGCCCTACAATGAGCAGTTCTTC

D: TRBD1
V: TRBV7-9
size: many
J: TRBJ1-2
CDR3: CASSLAQGAYGYTF
DNA: TGTGCCAGCAGCTTAGCGCAGGGGGCCTATGGCTACACCTTC

D: TRBD1
V: TRBV20-1
size: many
J: TRBJ2-7
CDR3: CSAGGRDSYSYEQYF
DNA: TGCAGTGCTGGCGGCCGGGACAGCTACTCCTACGAGCAGTACTTC

D: TRBD1
V: TRBV19
size: many
J: TRBJ1-1
CDR3: CASSAGQGNTEAFF
DNA: TGTGCCAGTAGTGCGGGACAGGGGAACACTGAAGCTTTCTTT

D: -
V: TRBV4-2
size: many
J: TRBJ1-5
CDR3: CASSYGQNSNQPQHF
DNA: TGTGCCAGCAGCTATGGACAGAATAGCAATCAGCCCCAGCATTTT

D: TRBD2
V: TRBV6-5
size: many
J: TRBJ2-7
CDR3: CASSYAAGGNYEQYF
DNA: TGTGCCAGCAGTTACGCGGCGGGAGGGAACTACGAGCAGTACTTC

D: -
V: TRBV6-5
size: -
J: TRBJ2-7
CDR3: CASSLGVGKEPRQYF
DNA: TGTGCCAGCAGCCTAGGGGTGGGGAAAGAGCCTCGACAGTACTTC

D: -
V: TRBV6-5
size: many
J: TRBJ2-1
CDR3: CASRLTGNIGGEQFF
DNA: TGTGCCAGCAGGTTAACAGGGAACATCGGCGGTGAGCAGTTCTTC

D: -
V: TRBV7-2
size: many
J: TRBJ1-6
CDR3: CASSLVGGTGSPLHF
DNA: TGTGCCAGCAGCTTAGTTGGAGGGACGGGTTCACCCCTCCACTTT

D: TRBD2
V: TRBV19
size: -
J: TRBJ2-1
CDR3: CASSICFVEGTSRPSSYNEQFF
DNA: TGTGCCAGTAGTATATGTTTCGTTGAGGGGACTAGCCGACCAAGCTCCTACAATGAGCAGTTCTTC

D: -
V: TRBV15
size: many
J: TRBJ2-2
CDR3: CATRNSLGRSNTGELFF
DNA: TGTGCCACCAGGAACTCTCTGGGCAGGTCGAACACCGGGGAGCTGTTTTTT

D: TRBD2
V: TRBV7-9
size: many
J: TRBJ2-1
CDR3: CASSSTSARYPYNEQFF
DNA: TGTGCCAGCAGCTCCACTAGCGCCCGATATCCCTACAATGAGCAGTTCTTC

D: -
V: TRBV27
size: many
J: TRBJ2-1
CDR3: CASSLLAYNEQFF
DNA: TGTGCCAGCAGTTTGCTAGCCTACAATGAGCAGTTCTTC

D: TRBD1
V: TRBV7-9
size: many
J: TRBJ1-1
CDR3: CATSDRASYLNTEAFF
DNA: TGTGCCACCTCGGACAGGGCGTCTTATCTGAACACTGAAGCTTTCTTT

D: -
V: TRBV12-3/TRBV12-4
size: many
J: TRBJ2-5
CDR3: CASSLGLETQYF
DNA: TGTGCCAGCAGTTTAGGATTAGAGACCCAGTACTTC

D: TRBD1
V: TRBV6-1
size: -
J: TRBJ1-1
CDR3: CASSHYRGRLDTEAFF
DNA: TGTGCCAGCAGCCATTACAGGGGGCGACTGGACACTGAAGCTTTCTTT

D: -
V: TRBV18
size: -
J: TRBJ1-1
CDR3: CASSGGRAMNTEAFF
DNA: TGTGCCAGCTCCGGGGGCAGGGCCATGAACACTGAAGCTTTCTTT

D: -
V: TRBV7-2
size: many
J: TRBJ1-5
CDR3: CASSLRLSGNQPQHF
DNA: TGTGCCAGCAGCTTAAGGTTGTCGGGAAATCAGCCCCAGCATTTT

D: -
V: TRBV30
size: few
J: TRBJ2-2
CDR3: CAWSVLSTNTGELFF
DNA: TGTGCCTGGAGTGTACTGTCCACGAACACCGGGGAGCTGTTTTTT

D: -
V: TRBV4-1
size: many
J: TRBJ2-6
CDR3: CASSTATSGANVLTF
DNA: TGCGCCAGCAGCACCGCAACCTCCGGGGCCAACGTCCTGACTTTC